The source of this TCR beta chain is a study of tissue T cells after allogeneic stem cell transplantation. The time point here: mouse harvest day 14 after allogeneic transplant. Each mouse received 10^7 T-cell-depleted marrow cells plus 10^6 splenic CD5+ T cells by tail vein. The CDR3 has 12 residues. Germline V gene data show CDR1 as SGHSA and CDR2 as FRNQAP. V was shortened by 1 base and J by 6 bases, with 4 bases between the two germline ends. Here immunoSEQ multiplex PCR was the method, and the copy in TCRdb shows in-frame clones only, minus some. The data contain 1,600 or so clones, under 60% of them singletons. This clone was seen a few times. The gene names here belong to mouse. The read ends 1 residue shy of where the CDR3 ends; the end is completed using the germline J gene.

The chain employs TRBV16 and TRBJ1-3; D call uncertain. This receptor was taken from a female BALB/c mouse given C57BL/6 T cells with graft-versus-host disease after an allogeneic hematopoietic cell transplant. The material sequenced was spleen. The CDR3: CASSLVQNTLYF. The DNA read from the CDR3 is TGTGCAAGCAGCTTAGTACAAAATACGCTCTAT.